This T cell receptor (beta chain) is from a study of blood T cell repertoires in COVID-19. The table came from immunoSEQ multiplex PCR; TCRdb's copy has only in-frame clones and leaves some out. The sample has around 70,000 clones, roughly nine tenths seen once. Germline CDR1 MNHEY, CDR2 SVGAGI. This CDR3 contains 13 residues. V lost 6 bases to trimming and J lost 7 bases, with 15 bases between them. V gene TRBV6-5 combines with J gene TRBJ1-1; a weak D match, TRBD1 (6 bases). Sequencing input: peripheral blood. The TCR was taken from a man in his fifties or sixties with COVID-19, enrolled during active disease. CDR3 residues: CASSQGRGSEAFF. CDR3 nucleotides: TGTGCCAGCAGCCAAGGCAGGGGAAGTGAAGCTTTCTTT.